This T cell receptor beta chain was sequenced for a study of T-cell memory formation after mild COVID-19. The V and J ends lost 5 bases and 8 bases respectively, with 14 bases between them. Germline V CDR1 and CDR2: SEHNR, FQNEAQ (reference sequence). The CDR3 length is 13 residues. This clonotype was counted between two and nine times. TCRdb reprocessed the 5' RACE reads via MiXCR and lists one record per CDR3 protein. The repertoire includes approximately 450,000 distinct CDR3 sequences, about 20% of them detected once, and 9% to 15% sits in the top ten. The sequenced material came from PBMCs or a T cell subset sorted from them (not recorded which). This chain uses TRBV7-9 with TRBJ2-3; D unclear. The receptor comes from an adult woman who had mild COVID-19 (a few samples of this study predate the infection). Cell type and time point are not known. DNA of the CDR3: TGTGCCAGCAGCCCATCCTCTGGCGTTACGCAGTATTTT. Its protein is CASSPSSGVTQYF.